This passage covers 25 T cell receptor beta chains from one sample sequenced in a study of patients and donors after allogeneic stem cell transplantation. TCRdb re-derived calls from the RT-PCR reads in MiXCR, one entry per CDR3 protein. The repertoire consists of about 160,000 distinct CDR3 sequences, with about 24% occurring once and the leading ten covering 25% to 30%. The sample comprised blood, either unsorted or a sorted T cell fraction (not recorded which). The source is a human donor who was either an allogeneic HSCT recipient or a stem cell or donor lymphocyte infusion donor (not recorded which). It is not recorded whose cells these are; they may come from a transplant donor.

This clonotype was recorded at least ten times. This rearrangement joins TRBV5-5 to TRBJ1-4, with unresolved D. The V end lost 0 bases, the J end lost 5 bases, and 8 bases lay between the germline ends. Germline V gene lookup returns CDR1 SGHKS and CDR2 YYEKEE (reference sequence). The CDR3 is 14 amino acids. The DNA for the CDR3 is TGTGCCAGCAGCTTGGTCACGGGGAATGAAAAACTGTTTTTT. Amino acids: CASSLVTGNEKLFF.

This chain joins TRBV6-5 and TRBJ2-3; perhaps D is TRBD1 or TRBD2 (5 bases each). This CDR3 spans 12 amino acids. V lost 8 bases to trimming and J lost 3 bases, with 9 bases between them. From germline, CDR1 is MNHEY and CDR2 SVGAGI. The CDR3 DNA sequence: TGTGCCAGCGGTGAGGGGACAGATACGCAGTATTTT. Its protein is CASGEGTDTQYF.

The CDR3 spells CASSLVGLSMDEQFF. CDR3 bases: TGTGCCAGCAGCTTGGTTGGACTTTCGATGGATGAGCAGTTCTTC. V usage is TRBV5-6 and J usage is TRBJ2-1; tentative D call: TRBD2 (5 bases). The ends were cut back, 0 bases at V and 8 bases at J, with 15 bases in the middle. Looked up from germline, CDR1 is SGHDT and CDR2 is YYEEEE. The CDR3 is 15 residues long.

This rearrangement joins TRBV5-1 to TRBJ1-2, with D possibly TRBD1 on 5 matching bases. The V gene's germline CDR1 is SGHRS and CDR2 YFSETQ. The CDR3 is 14 residues long. With 1 base removed from V and 6 bases from J, the gap between germline ends came to 13 bases. In DNA form, the CDR3 reads TGCGCCAGCAGCTTGAACGCGGGGGGAAATGGCTACACCTTC. Translated, it gives CASSLNAGGNGYTF.

V and J are TRBV7-9 and TRBJ2-7, with 9 bases lining up with TRBD1. Germline lookup yields CDR1 SEHNR and CDR2 FQNEAQ (reference sequence). CDR3 size: 15 residues. The J segment lost 3 bases and the V segment lost 5 bases, leaving 8 bases of the junction unmatched. DNA for the CDR3: TGTGCCAGCAGCCCCACTGGACAGGGGCTCTACGAGCAGTACTTC. It translates to CASSPTGQGLYEQYF.

V and J are TRBV5-1 and TRBJ1-2; no clear D. CDR3 length equals 12 residues. V was cut by 0 bases and J by 7 bases, with 7 bases left in between. The germline CDR1 and CDR2 sequences are SGHRS and YFSETQ. The CDR3 spells CASSLGQFGYTF. DNA of the CDR3: TGCGCCAGCAGCTTGGGGCAGTTTGGCTACACCTTC.

The chain links TRBV12-3 or TRBV12-4 to TRBJ2-7; D gene uncertain. V gave up 4 bases and J gave up 0 bases, with 4 bases separating them. The CDR3 consists of 12 residues. CDR3 sequence reads: CASSYNSYEQYF. CDR3 nucleotides: TGTGCCAGCAGTTACAACTCCTACGAGCAGTACTTC.

The V and J genes are TRBV25-1 and TRBJ2-7; 7 positions match TRBD1. Germline V gives CDR1 MGHDK, CDR2 SYGVNS. The length of the CDR3 is 14 residues. The V gene end was trimmed by 3 bases and the J gene end by 5 bases; junction bases not matched to a gene: 7. CDR3 coding DNA: TGTGCCAGCAGTGAGTCGGGACAGCGCAACGAGCAGTACTTC. The encoded protein is CASSESGQRNEQYF.

V gene TRBV18 combines with J gene TRBJ1-2; 9 positions match TRBD1. With V trimmed by 2 bases and J by 6 bases, 4 bases remained unmatched. Germline values: CDR1 KGHSH, CDR2 LQKENI. The CDR3 sequence is 14 residues long. The CDR3 here is CASSPTGQGNGYTF. The CDR3 DNA reads TGTGCCAGCTCACCAACGGGACAGGGTAATGGCTACACCTTC. The full variable domain, with the rest looked up from reference TRBV18 and TRBJ1-2, is NAGVMQNPRHLVRRRGQEARLRCSPMKGHSHVYWYRQLPEEGLKFMVYLQKENIIDESGMPKERFSAEFPKEGPSILRIQQVVRGDSAAYFCASSPTGQGNGYTFGSGTRLTVV.

In its sample, this clonotype was seen a few times. The chain joins TRBV15 to TRBJ2-3; D is unresolved. Germline-derived CDR1 and CDR2 are LNHNV and YYDKDF (reference sequence). V gave up 0 bases and J gave up 2 bases, with 9 bases separating them. The CDR3 contains 15 residues. The DNA of the CDR3 is TGTGCCACCAGCAGAGATACGCACCCCACAGATACGCAGTATTTT. As protein: CATSRDTHPTDTQYF. The whole variable domain, filled in from reference TRBV15 and TRBJ2-3, reads DAMVIQNPRYQVTQFGKPVTLSCSQTLNHNVMYWYQQKSSQAPKLLFHYYDKDFNNEADTPDNFQSRRPNTSFCFLDIRSPGLGDTAMYLCATSRDTHPTDTQYFGPGTRLTVL.

This clonotype was observed at least ten times. The chain joins TRBV7-9 to TRBJ1-6, with 7 positions matching TRBD1. The CDR3 loop spans 14 amino acids. With 5 bases clipped from V and 9 bases from J, the junction kept 7 bases outside the gene matches. Germline V gene sequence: CDR1 SEHNR, CDR2 FQNEAQ (reference sequence). The CDR3 here is CASSLTGRGSPLHF. CDR3 nucleotide sequence: TGTGCCAGCAGCCTGACAGGGCGAGGTTCACCCCTCCACTTT.

This clonotype was seen more than once but under ten times. This chain uses TRBV20-1 with TRBJ1-1, with D tentatively TRBD1 (6 bases). CDR1 is DFQATT, CDR2 SNEGSKA, per germline (reference sequence). The V gene lost 0 bases and the J gene lost 4 bases, with 9 bases spanning the gap. CDR3 length: 13 amino acids. CDR3 sequence: CSARDPGATEAFF. Here the CDR3 DNA reads TGCAGTGCTAGAGATCCAGGGGCCACTGAAGCTTTCTTT.

The chain carries TRBV7-2 and TRBJ1-2, with a possible D match to TRBD1 (5 bases). Between the trimmed V and J ends, which lost 5 bases and 4 bases, there was a span of 17 bases. The V gene's germline CDR1 is SGHTA and CDR2 FQGNSA. The CDR3 sequence is 15 residues long. The CDR3 loop reads CASSPGLTGGYGYTF. The CDR3 DNA sequence: TGTGCCAGCAGCCCAGGACTCACGGGGGGCTATGGCTACACCTTC. The entire variable domain, with the rest obtained from reference TRBV7-2 and TRBJ1-2, is as follows: GAGVSQSPSNKVTEKGKDVELRCDPISGHTALYWYRQSLGQGLEFLIYFQGNSAPDKSGLPSDRFSAERTGGSVSTLTIQRTQQEDSAVYLCASSPGLTGGYGYTFGSGTRLTVV.

The chain employs TRBV28 and TRBJ2-5; 14 bases line up with TRBD2. The germline CDR1 and CDR2 sequences are MDHEN and SYDVKM. J gave up 1 base and V 6 bases, and 10 bases lay outside the gene matches. The CDR3 runs to 18 residues. In nucleotides, the CDR3 is TGTGCCAGCAGGCAGGGACTAGCGGGGGCCTCCATCCAAGAGACCCAGTACTTC. Translated, it gives CASRQGLAGASIQETQYF. The full variable domain, with the rest looked up from reference TRBV28 and TRBJ2-5, is DVKVTQSSRYLVKRTGEKVFLECVQDMDHENMFWYRQDPGLGLRLIYFSYDVKMKEKGDIPEGYSVSREKKERFSLILESASTNQTSMYLCASRQGLAGASIQETQYFGPGTRLLVL.

The genes are TRBV7-2 and TRBJ1-5; TRBD1 is a possible D gene (5 bases). The CDR3 covers 12 residues. Germline-derived CDR1 and CDR2 are SGHTA and FQGNSA. The V end lost 5 bases, the J end lost 9 bases, and 11 bases lay between the germline ends. CDR3 sequence: CASSNGTGPQHF. CDR3 DNA sequence: TGTGCCAGCAGCAACGGGACCGGGCCCCAGCATTTT.

This chain connects TRBV6-1 to TRBJ1-5, with no clear D. The CDR3 is 15 amino acids. CDR1 MNHNS and CDR2 SASEGT come from the germline V gene. V lost 7 bases and J lost 5, with 18 bases in between. The CDR3 DNA is TGTGCCAGCACCCCCCAGCGGAGTATCTATCAGCCCCAGCATTTT. The encoded protein is CASTPQRSIYQPQHF.

This clonotype showed up just a few times. The rearrangement links TRBV30 to TRBJ1-1; D unresolved. The CDR3 totals 12 residues. Trimming pared 4 bases from V and 1 base from J, leaving 7 bases between. CDR1 GTSNPN and CDR2 SVGIG come from the germline V gene (reference sequence). The CDR3 DNA sequence: TGTGCCTGGAACCCGCGGAACACTGAAGCTTTCTTT. Translation gives CAWNPRNTEAFF.

V and J are TRBV27 and TRBJ1-5; D remains unclear. CDR1 MNHEY and CDR2 SMNVEV come from the germline V gene (reference sequence). V was cut by 2 bases and J by 5 bases, with 10 bases left in between. The CDR3 spans 14 residues. CDR3 bases: TGTGCCAGCAGTTTAAATTCGGAGGATCAGCCCCAGCATTTT. Translated, it gives CASSLNSEDQPQHF.

The chain combines TRBV3-1 with TRBJ2-2, with 8 bases aligning to TRBD2. This CDR3 has 16 amino acids. Germline CDR1 reads LGHDT; CDR2 reads YNNKEL (reference sequence). The V segment lost 4 bases and the J segment 1 base; nucleotides outside the gene matches: 5. CDR3 residues: CASSPPGGLNTGELFF. In DNA form, the CDR3 reads TGTGCCAGCAGCCCGCCGGGGGGGCTGAACACCGGGGAGCTGTTTTTT.

The gene calls are TRBV20-1 and TRBJ2-1; 14 nucleotides agree with TRBD2. The CDR3 has 15 amino acids. V gave up 2 bases and J gave up 7 bases; unmatched junction bases: 4. Germline lookup yields CDR1 DFQATT and CDR2 SNEGSKA (reference sequence). This CDR3 is CSARQTSGGANEQFF. The CDR3 DNA reads TGCAGTGCTAGACAGACTAGCGGGGGGGCTAATGAGCAGTTCTTC.

V usage is TRBV12-3 or TRBV12-4 and J usage is TRBJ2-7, with a weak D call TRBD2 (5 bases). V was shortened by 7 bases and J by 7 bases, with 17 bases between the two germline ends. The CDR3 runs to 13 residues. CDR3 bases: TGTGCCAGCACCCTACAGACGTCGGGAGAGCAGTACTTC. This sequence encodes CASTLQTSGEQYF.

This clonotype has just a few counts. This chain links TRBV12-3 or TRBV12-4 with TRBJ2-7; D gene uncertain. V was cut by 2 bases and J by 4 bases, with 6 bases left in between. This CDR3 spans 12 amino acids. CDR3 sequence reads: CASSLFHYEQYF. The CDR3 DNA reads TGTGCCAGCAGTTTATTCCATTACGAGCAGTACTTC.

The rearrangement joins TRBV5-1 to TRBJ2-1; D might be TRBD1 (6 bases). Germline V gene sequence: CDR1 SGHRS, CDR2 YFSETQ. The CDR3 is made up of 16 amino acids. The V gene lost 3 bases and the J gene lost 0 bases, with 13 bases spanning the gap. The chain's CDR3 is CASSSDRSSSYNEQFF. DNA for the CDR3: TGCGCCAGCAGCTCCGACAGGTCAAGCTCCTACAATGAGCAGTTCTTC.

The CDR3 bases are TGCAGTGCCCACGACAGCAACTCCTACAATGAGCAGTTCTTC. It specifies CSAHDSNSYNEQFF. The chain carries TRBV20-1 and TRBJ2-1, with D tentatively TRBD1 (5 bases). V shed 6 bases and J shed 0 bases, with 12 bases lying between them. This CDR3 region has 14 residues. Germline V gives CDR1 DFQATT, CDR2 SNEGSKA (reference sequence).

The chain links TRBV5-1 to TRBJ2-1; D is perhaps TRBD2 (6 bases). Germline V lookup: CDR1 SGHRS, CDR2 YFSETQ. Trimming stripped 0 bases from V and 9 bases from J, with 13 bases between. The CDR3 loop spans 14 amino acids. DNA for the CDR3: TGCGCCAGCAGCTTGGTAGGGACTGTCGCTGAGCAGTTCTTC. Residues: CASSLVGTVAEQFF.